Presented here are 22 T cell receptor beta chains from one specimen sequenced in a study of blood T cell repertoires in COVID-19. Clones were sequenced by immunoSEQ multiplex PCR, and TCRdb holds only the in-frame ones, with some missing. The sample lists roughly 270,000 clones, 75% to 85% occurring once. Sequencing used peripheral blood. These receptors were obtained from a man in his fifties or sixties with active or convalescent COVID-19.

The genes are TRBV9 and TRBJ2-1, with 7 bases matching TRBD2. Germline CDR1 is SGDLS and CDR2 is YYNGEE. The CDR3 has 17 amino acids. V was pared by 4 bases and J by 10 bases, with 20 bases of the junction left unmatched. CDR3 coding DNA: TGTGCCAGCAGCCCCCGATCCGGAGCGGGGCCCCACTGGGAGCAGTTCTTC. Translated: CASSPRSGAGPHWEQFF.

CDR3 region: CASSLAGSGYTF. In DNA, the CDR3 is TGTGCCAGCAGCTTAGCGGGGAGTGGCTACACCTTC. V is TRBV7-6 and J is TRBJ1-2, with unresolved D. Germline V gene data show CDR1 as SGHVS and CDR2 as FNYEAQ. The CDR3 has 12 residues. V lost 0 bases and J 7 bases, leaving 6 bases between the germline ends.

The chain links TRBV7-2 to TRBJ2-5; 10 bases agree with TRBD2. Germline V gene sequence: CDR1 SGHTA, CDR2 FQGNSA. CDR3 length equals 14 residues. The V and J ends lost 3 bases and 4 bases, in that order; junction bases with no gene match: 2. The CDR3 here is CASSLSGRVETQYF. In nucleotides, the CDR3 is TGTGCCAGCAGCTTGAGCGGGAGGGTAGAGACCCAGTACTTC.

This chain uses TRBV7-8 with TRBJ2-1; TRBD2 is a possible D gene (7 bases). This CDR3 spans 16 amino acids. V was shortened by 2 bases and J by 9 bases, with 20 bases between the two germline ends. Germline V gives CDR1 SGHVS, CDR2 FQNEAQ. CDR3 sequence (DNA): TGTGCCAGCAGCTTATCTGGCGGGGGACACGTGGGTGAGCAGTTCTTC. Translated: CASSLSGGGHVGEQFF.

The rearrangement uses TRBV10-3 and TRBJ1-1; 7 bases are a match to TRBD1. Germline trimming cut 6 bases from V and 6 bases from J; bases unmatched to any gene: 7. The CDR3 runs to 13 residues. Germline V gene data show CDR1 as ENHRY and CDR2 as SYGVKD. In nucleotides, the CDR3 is TGTGCCATCAGAGGCGACAGGGACCCTGAAGCTTTCTTT. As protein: CAIRGDRDPEAFF.

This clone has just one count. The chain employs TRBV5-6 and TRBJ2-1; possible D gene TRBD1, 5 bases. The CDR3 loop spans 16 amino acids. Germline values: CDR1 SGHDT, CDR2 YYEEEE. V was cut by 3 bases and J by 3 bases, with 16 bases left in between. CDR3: CASSSDQGAIYNEQFF. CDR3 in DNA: TGTGCCAGCAGCTCCGACCAAGGGGCCATCTACAATGAGCAGTTCTTC. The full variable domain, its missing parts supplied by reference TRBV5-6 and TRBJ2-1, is DAGVTQSPTHLIKTRGQQVTLRCSPKSGHDTVSWYQQALGQGPQFIFQYYEEEERQRGNFPDRFSGHQFPNYSSELNVNALLLGDSALYLCASSSDQGAIYNEQFFGPGTRLTVL.

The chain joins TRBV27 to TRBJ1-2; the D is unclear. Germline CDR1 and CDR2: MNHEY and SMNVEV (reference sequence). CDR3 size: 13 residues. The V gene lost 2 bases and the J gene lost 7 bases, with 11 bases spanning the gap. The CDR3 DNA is TGTGCCAGCAGTTTACCCGGGAGTGGTGGCTACACCTTC. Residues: CASSLPGSGGYTF.

CDR3 DNA sequence: TGCGCCAGCAGCGCCCGGACAGGGCGGGGGGAGACCCAGTACTTC. It codes for CASSARTGRGETQYF. The V call is TRBV5-1, the J call TRBJ2-5, with D maybe TRBD1 (8 bases). The CDR3 runs to 15 residues. Trimming left V 4 bases short and J 5 bases short, with 18 bases between. Per germline, CDR1 SGHRS and CDR2 YFSETQ.

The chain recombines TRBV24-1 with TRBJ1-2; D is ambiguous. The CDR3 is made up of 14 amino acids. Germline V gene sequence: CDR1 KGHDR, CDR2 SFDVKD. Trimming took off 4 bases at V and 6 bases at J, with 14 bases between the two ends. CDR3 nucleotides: TGTGCCACCAGTGACCAGGAGGACCTTAATGGCTACACCTTC. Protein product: CATSDQEDLNGYTF.

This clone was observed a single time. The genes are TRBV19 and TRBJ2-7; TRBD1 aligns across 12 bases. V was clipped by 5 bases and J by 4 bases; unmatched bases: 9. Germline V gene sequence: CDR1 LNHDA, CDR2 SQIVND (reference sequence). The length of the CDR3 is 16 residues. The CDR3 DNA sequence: TGTGCCAGTAGTGTTACCGGGACAGGGGGCCAATACGAGCAGTACTTC. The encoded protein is CASSVTGTGGQYEQYF.

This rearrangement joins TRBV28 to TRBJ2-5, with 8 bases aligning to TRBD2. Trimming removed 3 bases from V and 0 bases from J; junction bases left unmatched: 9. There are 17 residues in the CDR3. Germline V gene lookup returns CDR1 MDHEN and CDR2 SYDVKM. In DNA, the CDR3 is TGTGCCAGCAGTTTGGTTCGGGGGGGTTGGTACCAAGAGACCCAGTACTTC. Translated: CASSLVRGGWYQETQYF.

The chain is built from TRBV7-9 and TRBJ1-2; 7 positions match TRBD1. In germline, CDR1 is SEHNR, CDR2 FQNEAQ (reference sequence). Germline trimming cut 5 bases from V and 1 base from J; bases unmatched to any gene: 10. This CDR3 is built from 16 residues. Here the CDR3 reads CASSTPSTGYNYGYTF. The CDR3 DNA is TGTGCCAGCAGCACCCCGTCGACAGGGTATAACTATGGCTACACCTTC.

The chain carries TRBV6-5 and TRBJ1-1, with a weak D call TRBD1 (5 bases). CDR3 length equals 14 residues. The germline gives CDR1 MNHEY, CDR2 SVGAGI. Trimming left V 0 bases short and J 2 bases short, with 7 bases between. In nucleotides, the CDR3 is TGTGCCAGCAGTTACTCAGGGGAAAACACTGAAGCTTTCTTT. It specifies CASSYSGENTEAFF.

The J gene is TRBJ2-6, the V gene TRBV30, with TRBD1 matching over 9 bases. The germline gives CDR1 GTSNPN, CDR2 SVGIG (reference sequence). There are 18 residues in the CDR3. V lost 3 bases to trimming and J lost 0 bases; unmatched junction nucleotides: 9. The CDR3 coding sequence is TGTGCCTGGAGGGGGTACAGGGGGCCTTCCTCTGGGGCCAACGTCCTGACTTTC. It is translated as CAWRGYRGPSSGANVLTF.

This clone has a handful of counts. The chain's CDR3 is CASSRIQGAYEQFF. The CDR3 DNA sequence: TGTGCCAGTAGTAGAATACAGGGGGCCTATGAGCAGTTCTTC. This chain links TRBV19 with TRBJ2-1; 9 bases match TRBD1. The V gene end was trimmed by 4 bases and the J gene end by 8 bases; junction bases not matched to a gene: 6. Germline lookup yields CDR1 LNHDA and CDR2 SQIVND (reference sequence). The CDR3 is made up of 14 amino acids.

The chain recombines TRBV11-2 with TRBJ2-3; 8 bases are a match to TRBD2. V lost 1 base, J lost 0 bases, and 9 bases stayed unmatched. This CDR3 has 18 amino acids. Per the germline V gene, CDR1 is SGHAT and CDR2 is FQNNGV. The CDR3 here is CASSLGATSVASTDTQYF. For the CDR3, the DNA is TGTGCCAGCAGCTTAGGCGCGACTAGCGTTGCTAGCACAGATACGCAGTATTTT. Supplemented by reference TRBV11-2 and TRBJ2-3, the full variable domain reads EAGVAQSPRYKIIEKRQSVAFWCNPISGHATLYWYQQILGQGPKLLIQFQNNGVVDDSQLPKDRFSAERLKGVDSTLKIQPAKLEDSAVYLCASSLGATSVASTDTQYFGPGTRLTVL.

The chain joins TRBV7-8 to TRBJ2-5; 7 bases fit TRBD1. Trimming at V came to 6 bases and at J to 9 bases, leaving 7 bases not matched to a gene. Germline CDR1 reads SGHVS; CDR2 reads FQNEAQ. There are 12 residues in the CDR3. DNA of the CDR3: TGTGCCAGCAGACCTACAGGGGCAGCCCAGTACTTC. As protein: CASRPTGAAQYF. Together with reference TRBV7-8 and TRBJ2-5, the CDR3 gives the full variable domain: GAGVSQSPRYKVAKRGQDVALRCDPISGHVSLFWYQQALGQGPEFLTYFQNEAQLDKSGLPSDRFFAERPEGSVSTLKIQRTQQEDSAVYLCASRPTGAAQYFGPGTRLLVL.

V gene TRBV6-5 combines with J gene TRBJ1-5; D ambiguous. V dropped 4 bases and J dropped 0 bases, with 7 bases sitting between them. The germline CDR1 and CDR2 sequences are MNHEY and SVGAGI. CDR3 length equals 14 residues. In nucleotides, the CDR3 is TGTGCCAGCAGTTCGACACCTAGCAATCAGCCCCAGCATTTT. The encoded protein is CASSSTPSNQPQHF.

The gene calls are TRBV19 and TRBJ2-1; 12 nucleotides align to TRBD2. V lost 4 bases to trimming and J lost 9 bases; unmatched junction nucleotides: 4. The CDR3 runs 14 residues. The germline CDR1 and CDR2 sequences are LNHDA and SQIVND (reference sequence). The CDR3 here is CASSTSGRVTEQFF. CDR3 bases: TGTGCCAGTAGTACTAGCGGGAGGGTCACTGAGCAGTTCTTC.

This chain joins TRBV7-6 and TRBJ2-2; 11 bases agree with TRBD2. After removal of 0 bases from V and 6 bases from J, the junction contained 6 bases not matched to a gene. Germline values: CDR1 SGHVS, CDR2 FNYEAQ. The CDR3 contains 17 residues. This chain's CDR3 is CASSLATSGMLAGELFF. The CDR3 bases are TGTGCCAGCAGCTTAGCGACTAGCGGGATGCTGGCCGGGGAGCTGTTTTTT. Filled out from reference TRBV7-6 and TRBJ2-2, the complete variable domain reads GAGVSQSPRYKVTKRGQDVALRCDPISGHVSLYWYRQALGQGPEFLTYFNYEAQQDKSGLPNDRFSAERPEGSISTLTIQRTEQRDSAMYRCASSLATSGMLAGELFFGEGSRLTVL.

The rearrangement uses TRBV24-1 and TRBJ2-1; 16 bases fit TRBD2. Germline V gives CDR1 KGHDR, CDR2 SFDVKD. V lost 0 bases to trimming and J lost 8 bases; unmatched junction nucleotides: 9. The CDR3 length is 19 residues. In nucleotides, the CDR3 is TGTGCCACCAGTGATTTGCGTCCGGGACTAGCGGGAGGGCGCGATGAGCAGTTCTTC. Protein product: CATSDLRPGLAGGRDEQFF.

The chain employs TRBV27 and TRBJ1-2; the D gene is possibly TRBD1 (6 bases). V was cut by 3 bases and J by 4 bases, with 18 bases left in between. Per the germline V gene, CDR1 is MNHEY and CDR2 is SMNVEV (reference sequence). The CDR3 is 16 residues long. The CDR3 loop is CASSFAPEGVPYGYTF. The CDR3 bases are TGTGCCAGCAGTTTCGCCCCAGAGGGGGTGCCCTATGGCTACACCTTC.